This entry lists 4 T cell receptor beta chains sequenced from one sample in a study of human T cells and chemical hapten exposure. Described time point: pre-sensitization, week 0. The sample's treatment: therapeutic diphenylcyclopropenone sensitization with weekly scalp DPC. Via MiXCR, TCRdb re-called the RACE reads, giving one row per CDR3 protein. Of over 300,000 distinct CDR3 sequences in the sample, 5% to 6.5% were seen once. The source material was whole blood, sampled in connection with sensitization to the hapten diphenylcyclopropenone (DPC). These receptors all stem from a woman in her forties or fifties with alopecia areata. Some clones in this sample may be carry-over from other donors' samples.

The table lists this clonotype with many counts. This chain joins TRBV9 and TRBJ2-1; a weak D match, TRBD2 (6 bases). Germline loops: CDR1 SGDLS, CDR2 YYNGEE. The CDR3 loop spans 15 amino acids. The germline V and J ends were trimmed by 0 bases and 0 bases, with 7 bases remaining between them. CDR3 bases: TGTGCCAGCAGCGTAGTAGCGGCCTCCTACAATGAGCAGTTCTTC. Translating it yields CASSVVAASYNEQFF.

The chain has TRBV3-1 and TRBJ1-2; D is unresolved. V was pared by 3 bases and J by 8 bases, with 13 bases between. This CDR3 spans 13 amino acids. From germline, CDR1 is LGHDT and CDR2 YNNKEL (reference sequence). CDR3 sequence: CASSQGTGRGYTF. The CDR3 nucleotides read TGTGCCAGCAGCCAGGGTACGGGTCGCGGCTACACCTTC.

In this sample, this clonotype turned up a few times. The V and J genes are TRBV20-1 and TRBJ2-1; 8 positions match TRBD1. The CDR3 runs to 13 residues. V dropped 1 base and J dropped 10; count of bases not matched to a gene: 6. Per the germline V gene, CDR1 is DFQATT and CDR2 is SNEGSKA (reference sequence). The CDR3 region is CSARATGGSEQFF. The CDR3 DNA reads as TGCAGTGCTAGAGCAACAGGGGGGAGCGAGCAGTTCTTC.

In this sample, this clonotype turned up many times. The V gene is TRBV5-1, the J gene TRBJ1-1; no definite D call. Trimming left V 0 bases short and J 1 base short, with 10 bases between. Germline CDR1 is SGHRS and CDR2 is YFSETQ. The CDR3 runs to 15 residues. Here the CDR3 reads CASSLVGQKNTEAFF. The CDR3 nucleotides are TGCGCCAGCAGCTTGGTAGGGCAGAAGAACACTGAAGCTTTCTTT.